This T cell receptor (beta chain) was obtained from a study of blood T cells in healthy people across ages. Findings of the study overall: It was the long-lived donors that had more naive CD4+ cells and higher diversity than aged donors.

Concerning this clonotype: Its matching antigen is unknown.

The CDR3 is 15 amino acids. Germline CDR1 reads LNHNV; CDR2 reads YYDKDF (reference sequence). J was trimmed by 9 bases and V by 10 bases; bases with no gene match: 15. A second PCR of roughly 7 to 11 cycles used a sample-barcoded 5' primer and a J-beta primer mix. TCRdb passed the 5' RACE reads through MiXCR, listing each CDR3 protein once. Among over 450,000 distinct CDR3 sequences listed, 24% were seen once. The same data also went into a second study, on T cells of mothers and their children.

The sequence was obtained from a boy aged 10-17 years in good health. The chain couples TRBV15 to TRBJ1-5; 10 bases agree with TRBD1. Specimen: blood. CDR3 region: CAIGTGTGVLGPQHF. CDR3 DNA: TGTGCCATCGGGACCGGGACAGGGGTATTGGGGCCCCAGCATTTT.